Given below is one T cell receptor (beta chain) in context. What it recognizes is unknown. The data derive from a study of radiation and T cells in renal cell carcinoma. Study-wide results and caveats: Top tumor clonotypes rose in blood 2 weeks post-radiation, then contracted.

Noted time point: blood 2 weeks post-SBRT. Sample treatment: 15 Gy SBRT to primary tumor, nephrectomy 4 weeks later. After SBRT, blood was collected at 2 and 4 weeks, plus baseline. Measured with immunoSEQ multiplex PCR; TCRdb has only the in-frame clones, and not every one. The sample contains 70,000 to 100,000 clones, 80% to 90% of which appear only once. The CDR3 totals 14 residues. V lost 3 bases, J lost 0 bases, and 8 bases lay in between. The germline CDR1 and CDR2 sequences are LNHDA and SQIVND (reference sequence). This receptor was taken from a woman aged 50 to 65 with renal cell carcinoma. The sample consisted of blood, taken from a patient whose treatment included radiotherapy and nephrectomy. This chain uses TRBV19 with TRBJ1-1, with D perhaps TRBD1 (6 bases). The CDR3 sequence is CASSMGGLNTEAFF. For the CDR3, the DNA is TGTGCCAGTAGTATGGGGGGGCTGAACACTGAAGCTTTCTTT. Together with reference TRBV19 and TRBJ1-1, the CDR3 gives the full variable domain: DGGITQSPKYLFRKEGQNVTLSCEQNLNHDAMYWYRQDPGQGLRLIYYSQIVNDFQKGDIAEGYSVSREKKESFPLTVTSAQKNPTAFYLCASSMGGLNTEAFFGQGTRLTVV.